The rows below give T cell receptor beta chains drawn from one sample of a study of blood T cell repertoires in COVID-19. This table comes from immunoSEQ multiplex PCR, and its TCRdb copy is limited to in-frame clones, with some not included. The table includes about 200,000 clones, around four fifths detected once. Source material: peripheral blood. These receptors originate from a man aged 35 to 55 with acute or convalescent COVID-19. Each CDR3 is given with its conserved first and last residue. The D gene is left open where the match is weak. Only part of the rows carry a size: once, few, many, or a class if the clone is expanded.

j_call: TRBJ2-3; d_call: TRBD2; v_call: TRBV4-3; clone_size: once; cdr3_nt: TGCGCCAGCAGCCGACTAGCGGGAGGAGGAAGAGATACGCAGTATTTT; cdr3_aa: CASSRLAGGGRDTQYF
j_call: TRBJ1-3; d_call: NA; v_call: TRBV7-2; clone_size: NA; cdr3_nt: TGTGCCAGCAGCGAACAGGGCTCTGGAAACACCATATATTTT; cdr3_aa: CASSEQGSGNTIYF
j_call: TRBJ2-1; d_call: TRBD2; v_call: TRBV4-2; clone_size: NA; cdr3_nt: TGTGCCAGCAGCCCTTACTTGGAGTCTAGCGGGGAACACAATGAGCAGTTCTTC; cdr3_aa: CASSPYLESSGEHNEQFF
j_call: TRBJ2-1; d_call: TRBD2; v_call: TRBV5-1; clone_size: NA; cdr3_nt: TGCGCCAGCAGCAGCGGGAGTCCCCCCAATGAGCAGTTCTTC; cdr3_aa: CASSSGSPPNEQFF
j_call: TRBJ2-1; d_call: TRBD1; v_call: TRBV12-3/TRBV12-4; clone_size: NA; cdr3_nt: TGTGCCAGCAGAGACAGGGGTGGGAATGAGCAGTTCTTC; cdr3_aa: CASRDRGGNEQFF
j_call: TRBJ1-4; d_call: NA; v_call: TRBV30; clone_size: NA; cdr3_nt: TGTGCCTGGAGACGCGGACAGAGACTTAATGAAAAACTGTTTTTT; cdr3_aa: CAWRRGQRLNEKLFF
j_call: TRBJ2-3; d_call: NA; v_call: TRBV7-9; clone_size: NA; cdr3_nt: TGTGCCAGCAGCTTTGAAAACAATTTT; cdr3_aa: CASSFENNF
j_call: TRBJ2-5; d_call: NA; v_call: TRBV5-1; clone_size: NA; cdr3_nt: TGCGCCAGCAGCTTGACGGGAGAGACCCAGTACTTC; cdr3_aa: CASSLTGETQYF
j_call: TRBJ1-2; d_call: NA; v_call: TRBV28; clone_size: NA; cdr3_nt: TGTGCCAGCAGTCTAGGTGGATACGGCTACACCTTC; cdr3_aa: CASSLGGYGYTF
j_call: TRBJ1-4; d_call: TRBD1; v_call: TRBV6-2/TRBV6-3; clone_size: NA; cdr3_nt: TGTGCCAGCAGCTGGGACAGGCGTGAAAAACTGTTTTTT; cdr3_aa: CASSWDRREKLFF
j_call: TRBJ2-3; d_call: NA; v_call: TRBV6-2/TRBV6-3; clone_size: once; cdr3_nt: TGTGCCAGCAGTTACATCACTTCCACAGATACGCAGTATTTT; cdr3_aa: CASSYITSTDTQYF
j_call: TRBJ1-1; d_call: NA; v_call: TRBV19; clone_size: NA; cdr3_nt: TGTGCCAGTAGACTCGGGGTTGGGGAGACTGAAGCTTTCTTT; cdr3_aa: CASRLGVGETEAFF
j_call: TRBJ1-4; d_call: NA; v_call: TRBV6-5; clone_size: NA; cdr3_nt: TGTGCCAGCAGTTACGGTCCGTCGGGATATAATGAAAAACTGTTTTTT; cdr3_aa: CASSYGPSGYNEKLFF
j_call: TRBJ2-5; d_call: TRBD1; v_call: TRBV7-7; clone_size: few; cdr3_nt: TGTGCCAGCAGGGATGACAGGGTGCAGACCCAGTACTTC; cdr3_aa: CASRDDRVQTQYF
j_call: TRBJ2-1; d_call: NA; v_call: TRBV29-1; clone_size: once; cdr3_nt: TGCAGCGTTGAATTGGCAGGGGCCACCTCCTGGGATGAGCAGTTCTTC; cdr3_aa: CSVELAGATSWDEQFF
j_call: TRBJ1-2; d_call: TRBD1; v_call: TRBV25-1; clone_size: NA; cdr3_nt: TGTGCCAGCAGAACCGCCGCAGGGGGCGGTGGCTACACCTTC; cdr3_aa: CASRTAAGGGGYTF
j_call: TRBJ2-3; d_call: TRBD2; v_call: TRBV5-1; clone_size: NA; cdr3_nt: TGCGCCAGCAGCCTCGGGACTAGCGGGAGTGTGGCAGATACGCAGTATTTT; cdr3_aa: CASSLGTSGSVADTQYF
j_call: TRBJ1-1; d_call: TRBD1; v_call: TRBV6-5; clone_size: NA; cdr3_nt: TGTGCCAGCAGTTCCCTGACAGGGGGCAAGTCGACTGAAGCTTTCTTT; cdr3_aa: CASSSLTGGKSTEAFF
j_call: TRBJ1-2; d_call: NA; v_call: TRBV15; clone_size: NA; cdr3_nt: TGTGCCACCAGCAGAGATTACCCACAGGGTGGGTCCCACACCTTC; cdr3_aa: CATSRDYPQGGSHTF
j_call: TRBJ2-3; d_call: NA; v_call: TRBV11-1; clone_size: NA; cdr3_nt: TGTGCCAGCAGCTTAGACTTGGCAGATACGCAGTATTTT; cdr3_aa: CASSLDLADTQYF
j_call: TRBJ2-3; d_call: TRBD2; v_call: TRBV7-9; clone_size: NA; cdr3_nt: TGTGCCAGCAGCTTAGGGACTAGCGGGAGCAAGGGCACAGATACGCAGTATTTT; cdr3_aa: CASSLGTSGSKGTDTQYF
j_call: TRBJ2-3; d_call: TRBD2; v_call: TRBV7-9; clone_size: NA; cdr3_nt: TGTGCCAGCAGCTCTAGCGGGAGCACAGATACGCAGTATTTT; cdr3_aa: CASSSSGSTDTQYF
j_call: TRBJ2-6; d_call: NA; v_call: TRBV7-2; clone_size: NA; cdr3_nt: TGTGCCAGCAGCTCGGAGCGCTCTGGGGCCAACGTCCTGACTTTC; cdr3_aa: CASSSERSGANVLTF